Following are 27 T cell receptor beta chains from one sample sequenced in a study of blood T cell repertoires in COVID-19 (TCRdb year 2020). The method was the immunoSEQ multiplex PCR assay. TCRdb limited this immuneACCESS table to in-frame rearrangements with V and J called. A share of clones is missing; checked studies link under half to unresolved V genes, and the rest is unexplained. The sample has over 200,000 clones on record, around 83% of them singletons. The ten largest make up roughly 7.8% of the sample. Material for sequencing was peripheral blood. These receptors were obtained from a man in his forties with active or convalescent COVID-19.

This chain connects TRBV9 to TRBJ1-1; D call uncertain. The CDR3 length is 15 residues. Germline CDR1 SGDLS, CDR2 YYNGEE. Trimming pared 5 bases from V and 0 bases from J, leaving 14 bases between. This chain's CDR3 is CASSTQEAMNTEAFF. CDR3 nucleotides: TGTGCCAGCAGTACCCAAGAGGCGATGAACACTGAAGCTTTCTTT.

The CDR3 sequence: CASTPGQTQGPQHF. Here the CDR3 DNA reads TGTGCCAGTACTCCGGGACAGACTCAAGGGCCCCAGCATTTT. The rearrangement links TRBV2 to TRBJ1-5; 7 bases line up with TRBD1. The CDR3 is 14 residues long. Germline V gene sequence: CDR1 SNHLY, CDR2 FYNNEI. The ends lost 9 bases at V and 9 bases at J; junction bases unmatched: 14.

The rearrangement uses TRBV7-9 and TRBJ1-5; 9 bases fit TRBD1. With V trimmed by 1 base and J by 1 base, 2 bases remained unmatched. The CDR3 sequence is 16 residues long. Germline CDR1 SEHNR, CDR2 FQNEAQ (reference sequence). The CDR3 region has the DNA TGTGCCAGCAGCTTAGGGACAGGGGAGAGCAATCAGCCCCAGCATTTT. As protein: CASSLGTGESNQPQHF.

This chain links TRBV28 with TRBJ2-6; tentatively, D is TRBD1 (6 bases). This CDR3 comprises 15 residues. Germline V lookup: CDR1 MDHEN, CDR2 SYDVKM. V was pared by 4 bases and J by 2 bases, with 9 bases between. The CDR3 loop reads CASSSGVTGANVLTF. For the CDR3, the DNA is TGTGCCAGCAGTTCAGGGGTTACTGGGGCCAACGTCCTGACTTTC. Variable domain in full (rest from reference TRBV28 and TRBJ2-6): DVKVTQSSRYLVKRTGEKVFLECVQDMDHENMFWYRQDPGLGLRLIYFSYDVKMKEKGDIPEGYSVSREKKERFSLILESASTNQTSMYLCASSSGVTGANVLTFGAGSRLTVL.

The rearrangement links TRBV4-1 to TRBJ1-4; perhaps TRBD1 as D (5 bases). Germline V gene data show CDR1 as MGHRA and CDR2 as YSYEKL. The CDR3 loop spans 16 amino acids. Trimming removed 1 base at V and 0 bases at J, with 9 bases between. The CDR3 protein is CASSQVGGATNEKLFF. The CDR3 region has the DNA TGCGCCAGCAGCCAAGTTGGGGGGGCAACTAATGAAAAACTGTTTTTT.

The chain employs TRBV5-1 and TRBJ2-1; TRBD2 matches 8 bases. This CDR3 has 16 residues. Losses at the gene ends were 4 bases for V and 0 bases for J; bases not matched to a gene: 6. The germline gives CDR1 SGHRS, CDR2 YFSETQ. DNA for the CDR3: TGCGCCAGCAGCCGAACCACTAGCGGCTCCTACAATGAGCAGTTCTTC. Translated, it gives CASSRTTSGSYNEQFF.

The chain couples TRBV5-4 to TRBJ1-2; tentatively, D is TRBD1 (5 bases). The CDR3 runs 14 residues. Germline CDR1 reads SGHNT; CDR2 reads YYREEE (reference sequence). The germline V and J ends were trimmed by 4 bases and 5 bases, with 15 bases remaining between them. The CDR3 sequence: CASSPQGAAYGYTF. The CDR3 coding sequence is TGTGCCAGCAGCCCCCAAGGGGCAGCGTATGGCTACACCTTC. The full variable domain, completed using reference TRBV5-4 and TRBJ1-2, is ETGVTQSPTHLIKTRGQQVTLRCSSQSGHNTVSWYQQALGQGPQFIFQYYREEENGRGNFPPRFSGLQFPNYSSELNVNALELDDSALYLCASSPQGAAYGYTFGSGTRLTVV.

As to this clone: A read error may account for a junction end that differs from germline. The chain recombines TRBV30 with TRBJ1-6, with D tentatively TRBD1 (6 bases). The CDR3 is 13 amino acids. In germline, CDR1 is GTSNPN, CDR2 SVGIG (reference sequence). The CDR3, as DNA: TGTGCCTGGAGCAGGACAGACCTTTCACCCTTCCACTTT. Residues: CAWSRTDLSPFHF.

This clone was counted between two and nine times. The germline gene is not matched at one end of the junction; a read error may be the cause. The same CDR3 is also encoded by other DNA sequences in this sample. The V gene is TRBV6-1, the J gene TRBJ1-3, with D possibly TRBD1 on 6 matching bases. Germline V gene sequence: CDR1 MNHNS, CDR2 SASEGT. The CDR3 runs 15 residues. CDR3 in DNA: TGTGCCAGCAGCGAAGACAGGAACTCTGGAAACACCATATATTTT. Encoded protein: CASSEDRNSGNTIYF.

The V gene is TRBV11-2, the J gene TRBJ2-1, with D possibly matching TRBD2 (5 bases). CDR1 SGHAT and CDR2 FQNNGV come from the germline V gene. V was cut by 2 bases and J by 10 bases, with 21 bases left in between. The CDR3 runs to 16 residues. The CDR3 DNA follows: TGTGCCAGCAGCTTAAGTGGAGGTTCCGCAGTCGGGGAGCAGTTCTTC. It yields the protein CASSLSGGSAVGEQFF.

The V call is TRBV10-3, the J call TRBJ1-1; 9 positions match TRBD1. Per the germline V gene, CDR1 is ENHRY and CDR2 is SYGVKD. The V gene end was trimmed by 5 bases and the J gene end by 5 bases; junction bases not matched to a gene: 3. The CDR3 runs 13 residues. CDR3 in DNA: TGTGCCATCAGTCGGACAGGGGAGACTGAAGCTTTCTTT. This translates into CAISRTGETEAFF.

In its sample, this clone was seen a few times. The chain couples TRBV19 to TRBJ2-7; 9 bases are shared with TRBD1. Per germline, CDR1 LNHDA and CDR2 SQIVND (reference sequence). V shed 3 bases and J 3 bases; nucleotides not matched to a gene: 6. The CDR3 sequence is 15 residues long. The CDR3: CASSIWGQGFYEQYF. CDR3 DNA sequence: TGTGCCAGTAGTATCTGGGGACAGGGTTTCTACGAGCAGTACTTC.

This chain connects TRBV5-1 to TRBJ1-6; a weak D match, TRBD1 (5 bases). Trimming cost V 2 bases and J 8 bases, with 11 bases left between them. The CDR3 length is 14 residues. Germline CDR1 is SGHRS and CDR2 is YFSETQ. In DNA, the CDR3 is TGCGCCAGCAGCTTCCAGGGCGTGGATTCACCCCTCCACTTT. Protein product: CASSFQGVDSPLHF. The whole variable domain, remainder taken from reference TRBV5-1 and TRBJ1-6, is KAGVTQTPRYLIKTRGQQVTLSCSPISGHRSVSWYQQTPGQGLQFLFEYFSETQRNKGNFPGRFSGRQFSNSRSEMNVSTLELGDSALYLCASSFQGVDSPLHFGNGTRLTVT.

The V gene is TRBV5-4, the J gene TRBJ1-2, with 8 bases aligning to TRBD1. This CDR3 comprises 14 residues. With 4 bases clipped from V and 1 base from J, the junction kept 3 bases outside the gene matches. Germline V CDR1 and CDR2: SGHNT, YYREEE (reference sequence). CDR3 DNA sequence: TGTGCCAGCAGCCCGGACAGGGATAACTATGGCTACACCTTC. Translation gives CASSPDRDNYGYTF.

The chain has TRBV18 and TRBJ2-3, with D maybe TRBD2 (5 bases). The ends were cut back, 3 bases at V and 4 bases at J, with 11 bases in the middle. Germline CDR1 KGHSH, CDR2 LQKENI. CDR3 length: 14 amino acids. Here the CDR3 reads CASSPFEGADTQYF. CDR3 coding DNA: TGTGCCAGCTCACCGTTCGAGGGAGCAGATACGCAGTATTTT.

This clone has a single count. The chain combines TRBV3-1 (or the pseudogene TRBV3-2) with TRBJ1-1; D gene unclear. The V and J ends lost 0 bases and 1 base respectively, with 12 bases between them. The CDR3 contains 16 residues. Germline values: CDR1 LGHDT, CDR2 YNNKEL (reference sequence). The CDR3 reads CASSQDGMEANTEAFF. In DNA, the CDR3 is TGTGCCAGCAGCCAAGACGGGATGGAAGCGAACACTGAAGCTTTCTTT.

This chain connects TRBV11-2 to TRBJ1-5; D gene unclear. Trimming left V 6 bases short and J 5 bases short, with 11 bases between. The germline CDR1 and CDR2 sequences are SGHAT and FQNNGV. CDR3 size: 13 residues. The CDR3 nucleotides read TGTGCCAGCAGTCGTCAACGGTATCAGCCCCAGCATTTT. It encodes CASSRQRYQPQHF.

V and J are TRBV25-1 and TRBJ2-2; 11 bases match TRBD2. The CDR3 is 17 amino acids. The germline V gene encodes CDR1 MGHDK and CDR2 SYGVNS. The ends lost 2 bases at V and 4 bases at J; junction bases unmatched: 6. Here the CDR3 reads CASSETSGSEVTGELFF. The CDR3 DNA sequence: TGTGCCAGCAGTGAAACTAGCGGGAGCGAAGTCACCGGGGAGCTGTTTTTT. The full variable domain, completed using reference TRBV25-1 and TRBJ2-2, is EADIYQTPRYLVIGTGKKITLECSQTMGHDKMYWYQQDPGMELHLIHYSYGVNSTEKGDLSSESTVSRIRTEHFPLTLESARPSHTSQYLCASSETSGSEVTGELFFGEGSRLTVL.

The rearrangement joins TRBV3-1 (or the pseudogene TRBV3-2) to TRBJ1-3; 7 bases are a match to TRBD1. The CDR3 sequence is 17 residues long. V trimming: 0 bases; J trimming: 5 bases; junction bases outside the gene matches: 10. The V gene's germline CDR1 is LGHDT and CDR2 YNNKEL (reference sequence). The CDR3 loop is CASSQEIGDRERNTIYF. Here the CDR3 DNA reads TGTGCCAGCAGCCAAGAGATAGGAGACAGGGAGAGAAACACCATATATTTT.

The chain is built from TRBV21-1 and TRBJ1-1; the DNA was not compared with TRBD1, the D call given in the table. TRBV21-1 is annotated as a pseudogene. This CDR3 has 13 residues. The CDR3 DNA reads TGTGCCTCAGAATTCCAGGCGAACACTGAAGCTTTCTTT. This codes for CASEFQANTEAFF.

This clone has just a few counts. This chain uses TRBV11-3 with TRBJ2-5, with TRBD1 identical over 7 bases. With V trimmed by 1 base and J by 3 bases, 14 bases remained unmatched. Germline values: CDR1 SGHNT, CDR2 YENEEA. CDR3 length: 18 amino acids. CDR3 coding DNA: TGTGCCAGCAGCTTAGGCTCCCATCCCGGGACAGATAAAGAGACCCAGTACTTC. It specifies CASSLGSHPGTDKETQYF.

This clone was counted a single time. In DNA form, the CDR3 reads TGTGCCAGCAGCCACGACAGGAACGAGCCCCAGCATTTT. This gives the protein CASSHDRNEPQHF. This chain connects TRBV5-4 to TRBJ1-5; possibly TRBD1 for D (6 bases). This CDR3 is 13 amino acids long. Germline lookup yields CDR1 SGHNT and CDR2 YYREEE (reference sequence). Trimming took 4 bases from V and 8 from J, leaving 13 bases between them.

J is TRBJ2-7 and V is TRBV19; no clear D gene. The length of the CDR3 is 13 residues. The V end lost 4 bases, the J end lost 3 bases, and 10 bases lay between the germline ends. Germline CDR1 and CDR2: LNHDA and SQIVND (reference sequence). CDR3 DNA: TGTGCCAGTAGTAGCGACACACTCTACGAGCAGTACTTC. Its translation is CASSSDTLYEQYF.

The V and J genes are TRBV6-2 or TRBV6-3 and TRBJ2-7, with 8 bases identical to TRBD1. Germline trimming cut 2 bases from V and 3 bases from J; bases unmatched to any gene: 15. CDR1 is MNHEY and CDR2 is SVGEGT in the germline V gene. The CDR3 is made up of 18 amino acids. In DNA, the CDR3 is TGTGCCAGCAGTTACAGGGGACAGGTTTCATTGGAATTCTACGAGCAGTACTTC. Translation: CASSYRGQVSLEFYEQYF.

The chain links TRBV30 to TRBJ1-1; tentatively, D is TRBD1 (6 bases). Germline-derived CDR1 and CDR2 are GTSNPN and SVGIG (reference sequence). The CDR3 is 15 amino acids. Trimming removed 0 bases at V and 1 base at J, with 12 bases between. In DNA form, the CDR3 reads TGTGCCTGGAGTGTACAGGGCGGACGGAACACTGAAGCTTTCTTT. This translates into CAWSVQGGRNTEAFF.

This chain joins TRBV30 and TRBJ2-1, with 14 bases fitting TRBD2. Germline CDR1 and CDR2: GTSNPN and SVGIG (reference sequence). The V segment lost 3 bases and the J segment 7 bases; nucleotides outside the gene matches: 8. The CDR3 loop spans 16 amino acids. The CDR3 sequence: CAWRQFGTSGRNEQFF. The CDR3 DNA reads as TGTGCCTGGAGGCAATTCGGGACTAGCGGGAGAAATGAGCAGTTCTTC.

In DNA, the CDR3 is TGTGCCAGCAGCTCGCGAGGGGGCGCATTAGACAATGAGCAGTTCTTC. Protein: CASSSRGGALDNEQFF. The gene calls are TRBV7-9 and TRBJ2-1; 7 nucleotides align to TRBD1. This CDR3 is built from 16 residues. Trimming at V came to 4 bases and at J to 5 bases, leaving 11 bases not matched to a gene. Germline assignment: CDR1 SEHNR and CDR2 FQNEAQ (reference sequence). The full variable domain, completed using reference TRBV7-9 and TRBJ2-1, is DTGVSQNPRHKITKRGQNVTFRCDPISEHNRLYWYRQTLGQGPEFLTYFQNEAQLEKSRLLSDRFSAERPKGSFSTLEIQRTEQGDSAMYLCASSSRGGALDNEQFFGPGTRLTVL.